This T cell receptor (beta chain) was sequenced for a study of T cells in localized non-small cell lung cancer. Findings of the study overall: Blood T cell density predicted longer survival; adjacent-lung clonality, shorter. The greatest T cell clonality was found in uninvolved adjacent lung (higher than in tumor).

Sequenced by immunoSEQ multiplex PCR; TCRdb stores in-frame clones only, minus some. The sample has 20,000 to 25,000 clones; about four fifths are singletons. For this clone: The antigen is not known.

The clonotype was recovered from a man aged 35 to 69 with stage I lung adenocarcinoma. The sequencing here drew on peripheral blood, taken before any cancer treatment.

CDR3 loop: CASSQDVNGGANNEQFF. The CDR3 DNA reads TGCGCCAGCAGCCAAGATGTTAACGGGGGGGCGAACAATGAGCAGTTCTTC. This chain connects TRBV4-3 to TRBJ2-1; TRBD2 matches 8 bases. Germline loops: CDR1 LGHNA, CDR2 YSLEER. Unmatched junction bases numbered 9, after V lost 0 bases and J lost 5 bases. CDR3 length: 17 amino acids.